This T cell receptor (beta chain) was sequenced during a study of blood T cell repertoires in COVID-19. As for the study in general: Some COVID-19 samples were acute and others convalescent; all came from the United States, Italy and Spain. In each case, the material was cDNA or gDNA derived from T cells, B-cell-depleted T cells, or PBMCs.

Original processing notes: Researchers report that nucleated cell counts were estimated from reference gene primer amplification. TCRdb's copy holds only in-frame clones and misses some; the assay was immunoSEQ multiplex PCR. V, J and clone size reflect that table, while D and trimming were determined from the DNA. Of 170,000 or so clones listed, about 78% are singletons. V gave up 5 bases and J gave up 7 bases; unmatched junction bases: 7. Germline V lookup: CDR1 SEHNR, CDR2 FQNEAQ (reference sequence). The CDR3 extends over 15 amino acids. Participants were aged about 18 to 89 years from approximately 24 US areas.

The sequence was obtained from a woman aged 45-65 years who had recovered from COVID-19. The specimen sequenced was PBMCs or T cells enriched from blood (not recorded which). This chain connects TRBV7-9 to TRBJ2-2, with TRBD1 identical over 10 bases. CDR3 sequence: CASSAGQGYSGELFF. The CDR3, as DNA: TGTGCCAGCAGCGCGGGACAGGGGTATAGCGGGGAGCTGTTTTTT.